The TCR beta chain under discussion was sequenced for a study of CD8 T cells in ankylosing spondylitis. Overall study findings and caveats: One TCR beta motif, made up of roughly eight highly homologous variants, appeared characteristic of ankylosing spondylitis blood. Disease-linked clones were reportedly significantly enriched in matched ankylosing spondylitis synovial fluid. CD8+ disease-linked clones were present at relatively low frequencies in blood.

Libraries of TCR beta came from quantitative 5'-RACE with molecular barcodes. Via MiXCR, TCRdb re-called the 5' RACE reads, giving one row per CDR3 protein. The sample has over 450,000 distinct CDR3 sequences, about an eighth seen once. The CDR3 contains 17 residues. V was cut by 1 base and J by 0 bases, with 13 bases left in between. Germline V gene data show CDR1 as MNHNS and CDR2 as SASEGT. This clonotype was observed a handful of times. What it binds is unknown. Sequencing input: blood, either unsorted or a sorted T cell fraction (not recorded which). The chain uses TRBV6-1 and TRBJ1-5, with unresolved D. This TCR was sampled from a male donor with ankylosing spondylitis. CDR3 DNA: TGTGCCAGCAGTGAAGGGGCAGGATCATATAGCAATCAGCCCCAGCATTTT. Its translation is CASSEGAGSYSNQPQHF.